This TCR beta chain stems from a study of shared clonotypes between healthy human individuals (dated by TCRdb to the early 2020s). Context from the whole study: The cohort included a few men and two women between 18 and 49 years of age. Per donor, three plates each were used for CD4 naive and CD4 memory, two for CD8 naive, and one for CD8 memory. To estimate repertoire size and how much clonotype sharing occurs between individuals, the study deeply sequenced the blood TCR repertoires of 4 to 6 healthy adults. Libraries were prepared and TCR repertoires were sequenced by different laboratories using diverse techniques, in order to increase sequencing depth and limit assay-specific biases. Each donor's leukapheresis produced roughly between about 0.8 and 8.9 billion PBMCs.

TCR CDR3 regions were amplified from genomic DNA by multiplex PCR using the deep immunoSEQ assay. For each cell subset, the extracted genomic DNA was distributed evenly across all wells of several immunoSEQ 96-well plates, and each plate served as one replicate. Each replicate PCR for sorted subsets received around 210 ng genomic DNA, equal to about 29,000 T cell genomes. The purified libraries were quantified using a Qubit 3.0 fluorometer, sized with a Bioanalyzer 2100, and then quantified again using the KAPA Library Quantification kit. Each immunoSEQ 96-well plate was sequenced on its own single-read 150-cycle Illumina NextSeq 550 flow cell. On the study's bioinformatics: Because only junctional sequences without quality scores were contained in the immunoSEQ output, filtering matching that applied to full-length reads could not be performed. To assign V/J genes and CDR3, sequences were annotated using PyIR, a Python wrapper for IgBLAST v1.9, with IMGT germline references. Reads with weak V/J assignments (E-value above 1e-6), missing CDR3, stop codons, out-of-frame junctions, or ambiguous translated residues were removed. V3J clonotypes were defined as sequences sharing an identical inferred V gene, J gene, and CDR3 amino acid sequence. Percentage overlap between repertoires was computed as shared unique clonotypes divided by the size of the smaller repertoire. RTK rarefaction, the Chao1 estimator, and Recon v2.1 estimates of unobserved clonotypes were used to assess repertoire richness. Generation probabilities for all TCRbeta clonotypes obtained by the gDNA method from several donors were computed using OLGA. TCRdb took this table from immuneACCESS and kept in-frame rearrangements with V and J called. Such tables lack part of the clones; where checked against another copy, unresolved V genes explain under half of the gap, and the rest is unexplained. V and J calls plus clone size are reproduced from that table; the DNA served to infer D and trimming. Across this sample there are roughly 1,100,000 clones, with approximately 76% seen only once. Approximately 1.5% of the sample comes from the top ten.

The CDR3, cysteine through phenylalanine, is 18 amino acids long. Only the CDR3 region is kept as DNA, spanning 54 bases read in frame from base 1. Deletion took 5 bases off V and 0 bases off J, with a span of 22 bases between the germline ends. CDR1 and CDR2, per the germline V gene (reference sequence), are MNHEY and SMNVEV. Details on this clone: Its antigen specificity is not known. Per-nucleotide qualities are absent, and no much larger clonotype sits a single base away.

Results and caveats for the whole study, not just this receptor: Because the study included only a small number of donors, the genetic and exposure-history diversity represented was limited. Higher generation probabilities were observed for clonotypes shared by all four sorted-subset donors than for non-shared clonotypes. Only blood was sampled, and tissue TCR repertoires likely differ from those in blood. Across a handful of donors, around 5% of naive CD4, roughly 3.8% of naive CD8, roughly 2.2% of memory CD4, and 0.4% to 0.45% of memory CD8 clonotypes were shared. Naive subsets generally had larger estimated clonotype richness than memory subsets. Even with the large sequencing depth, rarefaction of the sorted-subset datasets indicated that sequencing was incomplete. Based on pairwise subsampling, the degree of clonotype sharing among donors was expected to be affected by sequencing depth.

Healthy HIV-negative adults with no recently reported acute infections or vaccinations were included as donors. All donors were Caucasian adults living in Nashville, Tennessee, USA. CD4+ T cells were enriched by magnetic negative selection, after which naive cells were positively selected on CD45RA and the negative fraction was taken as the memory subset. After blood collection by leukapheresis, PBMCs were isolated using Ficoll-Histopaque density gradient centrifugation and then cryopreserved in the vapor phase of liquid nitrogen. Purity and quantity of every magnetically sorted T cell population were checked by analytical flow cytometry. Genomic DNA was isolated from each sorted fraction and quantified by UV absorbance on a Nanodrop 2000c.

Sequences were obtained from memory CD4+ T cells sorted from blood. The cell subset or site label on this specimen signifies: CD45RA-negative fraction. The sequence came from a man aged 18 to 29 in good health. The rearrangement combines TRBV27 with TRBJ1-1; matching of 5 bases hints at TRBD1 as the D gene. The bases read TGTGCCAGCAGTCCCAGTCGGAAGGGGTTTATCATGAACACTGAAGCTTTCTTT. The translation is CASSPSRKGFIMNTEAFF.